These 9 T cell receptor beta chains were sequenced from one sample in a study of shared T cell receptors in the human thymus. TCRdb's table, derived via immunoSEQ multiplex PCR, lists solely in-frame clones and lacks some. The sample holds about 380,000 clones, about 95% seen once. The sequenced material came from thymocytes. All receptors come from a human donor.

The chain has TRBV6-5 and TRBJ2-1; D gene ambiguous. The CDR3 extends over 15 amino acids. The germline V gene has CDR1 MNHEY and CDR2 SVGAGI. V lost 6 bases and J 0 bases, leaving 12 bases between the germline ends. CDR3 coding DNA: TGTGCCAGCAGGCCCGGTCTCAGCTCCTACAATGAGCAGTTCTTC. Its protein product is CASRPGLSSYNEQFF.

The chain recombines TRBV7-4 with TRBJ2-5, with TRBD1 matching 10 bases. V lost 5 bases to trimming and J lost 4 bases; unmatched junction nucleotides: 4. The length of the CDR3 is 14 residues. The V gene's germline CDR1 is SGHVT and CDR2 SQSDAQ. The DNA of the CDR3 is TGTGCCAGCAGCCCCAGGGACAGGGGAGAGACCCAGTACTTC. Translation gives CASSPRDRGETQYF.

This sequence joins TRBV19 and TRBJ1-2, with TRBD1 as a possible D gene (5 bases). Germline-derived CDR1 and CDR2 are LNHDA and SQIVND (reference sequence). The CDR3 is 14 amino acids. V was clipped by 3 bases and J by 1 base, with 9 bases between them. DNA for the CDR3: TGTGCCAGTAGTATCGGCAGGGATAACTATGGCTACACCTTC. Protein: CASSIGRDNYGYTF.

This chain uses TRBV19 with TRBJ2-2; the D gene is possibly TRBD2 (6 bases). In germline, CDR1 is LNHDA, CDR2 SQIVND (reference sequence). This CDR3 contains 18 residues. The V end lost 3 bases, the J end lost 3 bases, and 20 bases lay between the germline ends. The CDR3 reads CASSIKRVGGLYTGELFF. CDR3 nucleotide sequence: TGTGCCAGTAGTATCAAAAGGGTAGGAGGACTATACACCGGGGAGCTGTTTTTT.

The chain is built from TRBV11-3 and TRBJ2-5; possible D gene TRBD1, 5 bases. CDR1 is SGHNT, CDR2 YENEEA, per germline. With 1 base removed from V and 4 bases from J, the gap between germline ends came to 19 bases. The CDR3 loop spans 17 amino acids. The CDR3 protein is CASSLGNPQGKVETQYF. The DNA for the CDR3 is TGTGCCAGCAGCTTAGGAAACCCCCAGGGAAAGGTAGAGACCCAGTACTTC.

The chain links TRBV7-2 to TRBJ2-7; no definite D call. V was clipped by 4 bases and J by 3 bases, with 16 bases between them. The germline CDR1 and CDR2 sequences are SGHTA and FQGNSA. The CDR3 extends over 15 amino acids. The CDR3 spells CASSSKASEYYEQYF. In nucleotides, the CDR3 is TGTGCCAGCAGCTCAAAGGCCAGCGAATACTACGAGCAGTACTTC.

The chain couples TRBV6-6 to TRBJ1-3, with D possibly TRBD1 on 5 matching bases. CDR1 is MNHNY and CDR2 is SVGAGI in the germline V gene (reference sequence). The CDR3 is made up of 16 amino acids. V shed 6 bases and J shed 4 bases, with 19 bases lying between them. The CDR3: CASRPVKDKTGNTIYF. CDR3 nucleotide sequence: TGTGCCAGCAGGCCTGTCAAGGACAAAACGGGAAACACCATATATTTT.

The genes are TRBV29-1 and TRBJ2-5; D possibly corresponds to TRBD1 (6 bases). The CDR3 sequence is 14 residues long. The ends were cut back, 6 bases at V and 2 bases at J, with 16 bases in the middle. Germline CDR1 and CDR2: SQVTM and ANQGSEA. CDR3 in amino acids: CSVSTGLSQETQYF. CDR3 nucleotide sequence: TGCAGCGTCTCGACAGGCCTCTCACAAGAGACCCAGTACTTC.

V gene TRBV19 combines with J gene TRBJ1-5, with D tentatively TRBD1 (5 bases). Germline assignment: CDR1 LNHDA and CDR2 SQIVND (reference sequence). There are 15 residues in the CDR3. Trimming shortened V by 10 bases and J by 1 base, and 17 bases separated the two germline ends. This chain's CDR3 is CATRPTDESNQPQHF. The CDR3 DNA reads as TGTGCCACCCGACCGACAGACGAAAGCAATCAGCCCCAGCATTTT.